Listed here are 30 T cell receptor beta chains from one sample, sequenced in a study of Tregs in tolerant kidney transplant recipients. Recipients received nonmyeloablative bone marrow transplants from related graft donors, with transient mixed chimerism. The method was immunoSEQ multiplex PCR; TCRdb's version includes in-frame clones alone and lacks a portion of them. This sample's table has over 14,000 clones. The sample here was CD4+ T cells from blood (PBMCs), taken 12 months after the transplant. Every receptor here comes from a human patient who received a combined kidney and bone marrow transplant. Some of these T cells may belong to the graft donor.

Details on this clone: Read coverage stops 3 residues before the CDR3 terminus; the germline J gene supplies the remainder. The chain uses TRBV5-1 and TRBJ2-1; 12 bases agree with TRBD1. V shed 4 bases and J 1 base; nucleotides not matched to a gene: 9. The CDR3 spans 18 residues. CDR1 SGHRS and CDR2 YFSETQ come from the germline V gene. CDR3 bases read: TGCGCCAGCAGCCTGGGACAGGGGGCAAAAATGTCCTACAATGAG. Its translation: CASSLGQGAKMSYNE. The CDR3 in full is CASSLGQGAKMSYNEQFF. The variable domain in full, completed from reference TRBV5-1 and TRBJ2-1, reads KAGVTQTPRYLIKTRGQQVTLSCSPISGHRSVSWYQQTPGQGLQFLFEYFSETQRNKGNFPGRFSGRQFSNSRSEMNVSTLELGDSALYLCASSLGQGAKMSYNEQFFGPGTRLTVL.

Points on this clone: The read terminates 3 residues before the CDR3 end, so the remaining end is supplied by the germline J gene. J is TRBJ2-7 and V is TRBV7-2; 7 bases are a match to TRBD2. V was clipped by 2 bases and J by 3 bases; unmatched bases: 1. Germline V gene data show CDR1 as SGHTA and CDR2 as FQGNSA. This CDR3 comprises 13 residues. CDR3 region: CASSLSSGYEQYF. CDR3 bases read: TGTGCCAGCAGCTTATCTAGCGGCTACGAG.

Points on this clone: Read data end 3 residues before the CDR3 end; the end is taken from the germline J gene. The V gene is TRBV19, the J gene TRBJ2-7; 8 nucleotides align to TRBD1. The CDR3 totals 13 residues. Looked up from germline, CDR1 is LNHDA and CDR2 is SQIVND (reference sequence). V shed 8 bases and J 3 bases; nucleotides not matched to a gene: 6. The CDR3 reads CASSLGQGYEQYF. CDR3 DNA (partial): TGTGCCAGTTCCTTAGGACAGGGCTACGAG.

This clone is medium-sized by frequency. Read data end 3 residues before the CDR3 end; the end is taken from the germline J gene. This chain joins TRBV19 and TRBJ2-2; D is undetermined. The CDR3 has 13 residues. In germline, CDR1 is LNHDA, CDR2 SQIVND (reference sequence). Trimming pared 10 bases from V and 0 bases from J, leaving 9 bases between. The CDR3: CATSEPNTGELFF. The CDR3 DNA, read in part, is TGTGCCACAAGCGAACCGAACACCGGGGAG.

As concerns this clone: The sequenced fragment ends 3 residues before the CDR3 boundary, so the rest is inferred from the germline J gene. The rearrangement joins TRBV20-1 to TRBJ1-5, with 9 positions matching TRBD1. The CDR3 is made up of 15 amino acids. The trim removed 0 bases at V and 6 bases at J, leaving 6 bases unmatched. Germline assignment: CDR1 DFQATT and CDR2 SNEGSKA (reference sequence). CDR3 loop: CSARDWGQGTQPQHF. The CDR3 bases that were read are TGCAGTGCTAGAGATTGGGGACAGGGAACTCAGCCC.

Note on this clone: The CDR3 extends 3 residues past the end of the read, so its final part is completed from the germline J gene. The chain carries TRBV10-1 and TRBJ2-6; 11 bases fit TRBD2. The trim removed 7 bases at V and 2 bases at J, leaving 10 bases unmatched. CDR3 length: 18 residues. Germline V CDR1 and CDR2: WNHNN, SYGVQD (reference sequence). CDR3 sequence: CASILLVAGGAGANVLTF. CDR3 DNA (partial): TGCGCCAGCATTCTTTTGGTAGCGGGAGGGGCTGGGGCCAACGTC.

In regard to this clone: The read terminates 3 residues before the CDR3 end, so the remaining end is supplied by the germline J gene. V is TRBV5-1 and J is TRBJ2-1, with 11 bases matching TRBD1. The germline CDR1 and CDR2 sequences are SGHRS and YFSETQ. The CDR3 totals 15 residues. V lost 4 bases and J lost 4; bases outside the gene matches: 4. The sequenced part of the CDR3 DNA is TGCGCCAGCAGCCAAGGGACAGGGGGTTACAATGAG. Protein: CASSQGTGGYNE. The full CDR3 sequence reads CASSQGTGGYNEQFF. Full variable domain (rest looked up from reference TRBV5-1 and TRBJ2-1): KAGVTQTPRYLIKTRGQQVTLSCSPISGHRSVSWYQQTPGQGLQFLFEYFSETQRNKGNFPGRFSGRQFSNSRSEMNVSTLELGDSALYLCASSQGTGGYNEQFFGPGTRLTVL.

As for this clone: The CDR3 end lies 3 residues beyond the end of the read and is filled in from the germline J gene. This sequence joins TRBV29-1 and TRBJ2-3; a weak D match, TRBD1 (7 bases). This CDR3 region has 14 residues. CDR1 is SQVTM, CDR2 ANQGSEA, per germline. V was clipped by 6 bases and J by 5 bases, with 18 bases between them. Incomplete CDR3 DNA: TGCAGCGTCCCCGGAGGGGGCTATCAAGATACG. It yields the protein CSVPGGGYQDT. The complete CDR3 protein is CSVPGGGYQDTQYF.

About this clone: The read ends 3 residues early relative to the CDR3; the germline J gene fills the gap. The chain has TRBV29-1 and TRBJ1-5; maybe TRBD1 (5 bases). Trimming removed 6 bases from V and 0 bases from J, with 9 bases in between. Germline CDR1 reads SQVTM; CDR2 reads ANQGSEA. The CDR3 spans 13 residues. Incomplete CDR3 DNA: TGCAGCGTGGGGGGAGTTAGCAATCAGCCC. It is translated as CSVGGVSNQP. The full-length CDR3 reads as CSVGGVSNQPQHF.

Details on this clone: With the read ending 3 residues before the CDR3 end, the germline J gene is used to fill in that end. The gene calls are TRBV5-1 and TRBJ2-4; 9 bases fit TRBD2. Germline trimming cut 1 base from V and 8 bases from J; bases unmatched to any gene: 7. CDR1 is SGHRS, CDR2 YFSETQ, per germline. The length of the CDR3 is 15 residues. The CDR3 sequence: CASSLLRGGSDIQYF. The sequenced CDR3 bases are TGCGCCAGCAGCTTGTTGCGGGGGGGATCGGACATT.

Comments on this clone: Coverage ceases 3 residues before the CDR3 finishes, and the germline J gene fills in the end. The V gene is TRBV10-2, the J gene TRBJ2-3, with D possibly being TRBD2 (7 bases). Germline CDR1 and CDR2: WSHSY and SAAADI. The CDR3 is 14 residues long. V lost 7 bases and J lost 6, with 17 bases in between. The CDR3 is CASKGGPEVDTQYF. CDR3 bases read: TGCGCCAGCAAGGGGGGGCCCGAAGTGGATACG.

As for this clone: Sequencing ends 3 residues short of the CDR3 end; the germline J gene provides the rest. The rearrangement joins TRBV6-2 or TRBV6-3 to TRBJ2-1, with 10 nucleotides matching TRBD2. V was clipped by 3 bases and J by 8 bases; unmatched bases: 7. There are 15 residues in the CDR3. CDR1 and CDR2 (germline): MNHEY, SVGEGT. This CDR3 is CASSYQASGSYEQFF. The sequenced part of the CDR3 DNA is TGTGCCAGCAGTTATCAGGCTAGCGGGAGCTATGAG.

A note on this clone: The read gets to within 3 residues of the CDR3 end, and the germline J gene fills in the rest. The rearrangement uses TRBV20-1 and TRBJ2-2, with no clear D. CDR1 and CDR2 from the germline V gene are DFQATT and SNEGSKA (reference sequence). CDR3 length equals 13 residues. V was cut by 0 bases and J by 3 bases, with 5 bases left in between. The CDR3 bases that were read are TGCAGTGCTAGAGACAGTTACACCGGGGAG. It is translated as CSARDSYTGE. The CDR3 in full is CSARDSYTGELFF.

As for this clone: Coverage ceases 3 residues before the CDR3 finishes, and the germline J gene fills in the end. This rearrangement joins TRBV20-1 to TRBJ2-1; 9 nucleotides match TRBD2. The CDR3 extends over 16 amino acids. Germline trimming cut 4 bases from V and 1 base from J; bases unmatched to any gene: 8. Per the germline V gene, CDR1 is DFQATT and CDR2 is SNEGSKA (reference sequence). Incomplete CDR3 DNA: TGCAGTGCTAACCCAACCCTAGCGGGATCCTACAATGAG. The encoded protein is CSANPTLAGSYNE. The CDR3 reads in full as CSANPTLAGSYNEQFF.

Notes on this clone: From the germline J gene comes the end of the CDR3, since the read stops 3 residues before it. V is TRBV5-6 and J is TRBJ2-1; unclear D gene. The CDR3 is 13 residues long. The V gene lost 1 base and the J gene lost 6 bases, with 8 bases spanning the gap. The V gene's germline CDR1 is SGHDT and CDR2 YYEEEE. CDR3 DNA (partial): TGTGCCAGCAGCTTGTACGGTGGCAATGAG. Translated, it gives CASSLYGGNE. The CDR3 in its entirety is CASSLYGGNEQFF.

Of note for this clone: Sequencing ends 3 residues short of the CDR3 end; the germline J gene provides the rest. J is TRBJ2-3 and V is TRBV10-3, with 9 bases fitting TRBD2. Germline V gene sequence: CDR1 ENHRY, CDR2 SYGVKD. After removal of 4 bases from V and 2 bases from J, the junction contained 7 bases not matched to a gene. The CDR3 totals 16 residues. CDR3 DNA (partial): TGTGCCATCAGTGCGGGGCTAGCGGGGTTCACAGATACG. It translates to CAISAGLAGFTDT. In full, the CDR3 reads CAISAGLAGFTDTQYF.

The CDR3 bases that were read are TGCAGTGCTAGCAGGTCCCTAGCGGCGTTCACAGATACG. Protein sequence: CSASRSLAAFTDT. The complete CDR3 protein is CSASRSLAAFTDTQYF. The gene calls are TRBV20-1 and TRBJ2-3; 7 bases are a match to TRBD2. The read is 3 residues too short to cover the CDR3 end, so that end is filled in from the germline J gene. The germline V gene encodes CDR1 DFQATT and CDR2 SNEGSKA (reference sequence). This CDR3 comprises 16 residues. J was trimmed by 2 bases and V by 3 bases; bases with no gene match: 11.

A word on this clone: The read stops 3 residues short of the end of the CDR3; the missing end is completed from the germline J gene. The chain is built from TRBV7-8 and TRBJ2-7; D is possibly TRBD1 (5 bases). The length of the CDR3 is 15 residues. The germline CDR1 and CDR2 sequences are SGHVS and FQNEAQ. The V gene lost 5 bases and the J gene lost 2 bases, with 16 bases spanning the gap. CDR3 DNA (partial): TGTGCCAGCAGCCGGCGGACATCCCTTACCTACGAG. Its protein is CASSRRTSLTYE. The entire CDR3 sequence reads CASSRRTSLTYEQYF.

As for this clone: The read ends 3 residues shy of where the CDR3 ends; the end is completed using the germline J gene. J is TRBJ2-3 and V is TRBV7-3; perhaps TRBD1 as D (5 bases). The CDR3 is 14 amino acids. CDR1 and CDR2 (germline): SGHTA, FQGTGA. V shed 2 bases and J shed 5 bases, with 11 bases lying between them. CDR3 DNA, as far as it was read: TGTGCCAGCAGCTTAGGTCAGGGCCTAGATACG. As protein: CASSLGQGLDT. In full, the CDR3 reads CASSLGQGLDTQYF.

The CDR3 bases that were read are TGTGCCAGCAGTCTACTACAGGGACACGAG. It translates to CASSLLQGHE. The whole CDR3 reads CASSLLQGHEQYF. This chain connects TRBV12-3 or TRBV12-4 to TRBJ2-7; a weak D match, TRBD1 (6 bases). The read gets to within 3 residues of the CDR3 end, and the germline J gene fills in the rest. Trimming stripped 5 bases from V and 5 bases from J, with 13 bases between. CDR3 length: 13 amino acids.

In the case of this clone: The read is 3 residues too short to cover the CDR3 end, so that end is filled in from the germline J gene. The chain has TRBV20-1 and TRBJ2-5, with TRBD1 as a possible D gene (5 bases). V lost 0 bases, J lost 2 bases, and 7 bases lay in between. The CDR3 totals 13 residues. Germline values: CDR1 DFQATT, CDR2 SNEGSKA (reference sequence). The CDR3 region is CSARDRQQETQYF. The sequenced CDR3 bases are TGCAGTGCTAGAGATAGACAGCAAGAGACC.

Concerning this clone itself: The read falls 3 residues short of the CDR3 end, and the missing part is taken from the germline J gene. The chain carries TRBV7-2 and TRBJ2-7, with TRBD2 matching over 7 bases. With V trimmed by 4 bases and J by 3 bases, 6 bases remained unmatched. The CDR3 covers 14 residues. CDR1 is SGHTA, CDR2 FQGNSA, per germline. The CDR3 spells CASSSGLGDYEQYF. The covered CDR3 bases are TGTGCCAGCAGCTCAGGACTAGGTGACTACGAG.

Concerning this clone itself: From the germline J gene comes the end of the CDR3, since the read stops 3 residues before it. The chain links TRBV5-6 to TRBJ1-5, with TRBD1 identical over 7 bases. With 2 bases clipped from V and 6 bases from J, the junction kept 2 bases outside the gene matches. The germline V gene has CDR1 SGHDT and CDR2 YYEEEE. The CDR3 runs to 13 residues. Incomplete CDR3 DNA: TGTGCCAGCAGCTTAACAGGGGTTCAGCCC. It translates to CASSLTGVQP. The full CDR3 sequence reads CASSLTGVQPQHF.

Details on this clone: From the germline J gene comes the end of the CDR3, since the read stops 3 residues before it. The J gene is TRBJ2-1, the V gene TRBV5-1, with D unresolved. Trimming left V 3 bases short and J 4 bases short, with 2 bases between. Per germline, CDR1 SGHRS and CDR2 YFSETQ. This CDR3 is built from 11 residues. The CDR3 region is CASSSYNEQFF. Partial CDR3 DNA: TGCGCCAGCAGCTCTTACAATGAG.

Notes on this clone: Sequencing ends 3 residues short of the CDR3 end; the germline J gene provides the rest. The rearrangement links TRBV6-1 to TRBJ1-4; 9 nucleotides agree with TRBD1. Trimming took 0 bases from V and 8 from J; bases not matched to a gene: 10. This CDR3 comprises 17 residues. Germline assignment: CDR1 MNHNS and CDR2 SASEGT. CDR3 bases read: TGTGCCAGCAGTGAAGCACGGGGGGGACAGGGCGGAGAAAAA. Its translation: CASSEARGGQGGEK. The whole CDR3 protein is CASSEARGGQGGEKLFF.

In the case of this clone: The read ends 3 residues before the CDR3 terminus; that terminus is restored from the germline J gene. The chain is built from TRBV3-1 (or the pseudogene TRBV3-2) and TRBJ1-1, with D possibly matching TRBD1 (6 bases). Trimming left V 3 bases short and J 4 bases short, with 9 bases between. From germline, CDR1 is LGHDT and CDR2 YNNKEL (reference sequence). There are 13 residues in the CDR3. Here the CDR3 reads CASSQQGGTEAFF. The CDR3 bases that were read are TGTGCCAGCAGCCAGCAAGGGGGCACTGAA.

Partial CDR3 DNA: TGCAGTGCTAGAGATCCTACAGTCCAAGAGACC. The encoded protein is CSARDPTVQET. The entire CDR3 protein reads CSARDPTVQETQYF. The chain carries TRBV20-1 and TRBJ2-5; no reliable D call. The read halts 3 residues ahead of the CDR3 end, with the missing end drawn from the germline J gene. V dropped 0 bases and J dropped 1 base, with 9 bases sitting between them. CDR1 DFQATT and CDR2 SNEGSKA come from the germline V gene (reference sequence). There are 14 residues in the CDR3.

Note on this clone: The read finishes 3 residues shy of the CDR3 end, and the germline J gene is used to complete it. The chain has TRBV5-1 and TRBJ2-7; 8 bases match TRBD1. J lost 1 base, V lost 3 bases, and 9 bases had no gene match. The CDR3 runs to 16 residues. Per germline, CDR1 SGHRS and CDR2 YFSETQ. CDR3 DNA, as far as it was read: TGCGCCAGCAGCTCGCCAAACAGGGGGAAATCCTACGAG. This codes for CASSSPNRGKSYE. The full-length CDR3 reads as CASSSPNRGKSYEQYF.

On this clone itself: The read finishes 3 residues shy of the CDR3 end, and the germline J gene is used to complete it. The V call is TRBV5-6, the J call TRBJ1-1, with TRBD1 matching 7 bases. Germline CDR1 reads SGHDT; CDR2 reads YYEEEE. The V gene end was trimmed by 6 bases and the J gene end by 5 bases; junction bases not matched to a gene: 7. CDR3 length: 13 amino acids. CDR3 region: CASNGRGRTEAFF. Incomplete CDR3 DNA: TGTGCCAGCAACGGCAGGGGGAGGACTGAA.

Notes on this clone: The DNA ends 3 residues before the CDR3 does, and the rest of the CDR3 is filled in from the germline J gene. The V gene is TRBV18, the J gene TRBJ1-5, with TRBD1 matching 11 bases. The CDR3 has 18 amino acids. V trimming: 4 bases; J trimming: 2 bases; junction bases outside the gene matches: 10. The V gene's germline CDR1 is KGHSH and CDR2 LQKENI. The part of the CDR3 DNA that was read is TGTGCCAGCTCACTCGCTAGTAGGACAGGGGGCGGCAATCAGCCC. The encoded protein is CASSLASRTGGGNQP. The entire CDR3 is CASSLASRTGGGNQPQHF.